This paragraph reports one TCR beta chain. The antigen remains undetermined. This sample also contains other DNA sequences that code for the same CDR3. This sample was taken from a study of cytomegalovirus exposure and HLA in healthy donors. Whole-study findings and limits: In the 120 validation repertoires, approximately 94% of cluster scores exceeded 0, per a later analysis.

Looked up from germline, CDR1 is MDHEN and CDR2 is SYDVKM. Unmatched junction bases numbered 3, after V lost 6 bases and J lost 1 base. The CDR3 runs 15 residues. Clones were read by immunoSEQ multiplex PCR, and TCRdb kept only the in-frame ones, dropping some. The table shows about 260,000 clones, with 90% occurring only once. Sequencing was done on a sample of PBMCs. This chain uses TRBV28 with TRBJ2-6; 7 bases map to TRBD1. This TCR came from a woman aged 25 to 39 in good health and CMV-seronegative. The CDR3 protein is CASSRQGSGANVLTF. CDR3 in DNA: TGTGCCAGCAGCCGACAGGGTTCTGGGGCCAACGTCCTGACTTTC.